The present T cell receptor (beta chain) was sequenced within a study of T cell responses to AZD1222 COVID-19 vaccine. Germline lookup yields CDR1 MGHRA and CDR2 YSYEKL. CDR3 length: 15 residues. V was shortened by 3 bases and J by 2 bases, with 14 bases between the two germline ends. Findings of the study overall: Baseline antibody screening turned up just a handful of seropositive AZD1222 recipients. Regions 160-218 and 743-854 dominated among vaccine-associated CD4 TCRs spanning spike. Repertoires were collected only later (after the peak T cell response had occurred). Spike-specific TCR repertoires showed rising breadth and depth after two AZD1222 doses.

Note on this clone: As yet, its antigen is unknown.

Assay: immunoSEQ multiplex PCR; the TCRdb copy retains only in-frame clones and omits some. The table includes more than 110,000 clones, approximately 85% detected once. The specimen was peripheral blood, collected on day 0 of AZD1222 vaccination. The sequence derives from an adult in good health. The V call is TRBV4-1, the J call TRBJ2-7; D might be TRBD1 (5 bases). CDR3 sequence: CASSQTQDSTYEQYF. Here the CDR3 DNA reads TGCGCCAGCAGCCAGACCCAAGACAGTACCTACGAGCAGTACTTC.